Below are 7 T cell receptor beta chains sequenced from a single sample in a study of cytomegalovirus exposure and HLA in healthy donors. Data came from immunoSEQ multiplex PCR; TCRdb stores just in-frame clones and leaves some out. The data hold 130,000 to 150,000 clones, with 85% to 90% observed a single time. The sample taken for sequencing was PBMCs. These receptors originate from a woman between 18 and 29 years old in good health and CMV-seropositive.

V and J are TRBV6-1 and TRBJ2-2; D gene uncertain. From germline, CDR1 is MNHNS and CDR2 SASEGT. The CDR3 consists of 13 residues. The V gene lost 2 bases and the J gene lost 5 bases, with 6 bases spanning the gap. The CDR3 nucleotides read TGTGCCAGCAGTGAACGAGAGACCGGGGAGCTGTTTTTT. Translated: CASSERETGELFF.

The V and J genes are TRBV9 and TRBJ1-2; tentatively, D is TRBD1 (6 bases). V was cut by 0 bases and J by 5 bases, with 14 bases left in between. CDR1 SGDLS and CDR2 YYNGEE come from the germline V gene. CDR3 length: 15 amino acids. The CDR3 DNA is TGTGCCAGCAGCGTAGGGGGGCGAGCCGGGTATGGCTACACCTTC. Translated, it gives CASSVGGRAGYGYTF.

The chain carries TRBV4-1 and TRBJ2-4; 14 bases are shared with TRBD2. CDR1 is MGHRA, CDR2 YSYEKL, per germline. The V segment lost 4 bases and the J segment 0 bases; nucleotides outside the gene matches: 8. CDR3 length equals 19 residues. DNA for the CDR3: TGCGCCAGCAGCCGGGGACTAGCGGGAGCGAGTCTAGCCAAAAACATTCAGTACTTC. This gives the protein CASSRGLAGASLAKNIQYF.

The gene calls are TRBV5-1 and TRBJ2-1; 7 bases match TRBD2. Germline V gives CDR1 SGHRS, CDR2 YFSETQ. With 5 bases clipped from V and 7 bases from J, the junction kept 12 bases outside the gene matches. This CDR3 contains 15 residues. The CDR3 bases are TGCGCCAGCAGATCCCGAGGGGTAGCGGGTAATGAGCAGTTCTTC. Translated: CASRSRGVAGNEQFF.

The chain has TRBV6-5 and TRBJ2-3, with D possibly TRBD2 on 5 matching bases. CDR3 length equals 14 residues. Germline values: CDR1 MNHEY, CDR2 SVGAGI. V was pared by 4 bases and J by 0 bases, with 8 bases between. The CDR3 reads CASSSPGSTDTQYF. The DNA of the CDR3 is TGTGCCAGCAGTTCCCCGGGGAGCACAGATACGCAGTATTTT.

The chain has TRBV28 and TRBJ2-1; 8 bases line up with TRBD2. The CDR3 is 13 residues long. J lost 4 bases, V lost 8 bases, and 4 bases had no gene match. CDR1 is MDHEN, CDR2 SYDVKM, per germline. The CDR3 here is CASCLAGYNEQFF. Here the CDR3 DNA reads TGTGCCAGCTGCTTAGCGGGGTACAATGAGCAGTTCTTC.

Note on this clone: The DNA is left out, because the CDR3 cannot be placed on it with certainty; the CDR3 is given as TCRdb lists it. This CDR3 reads CASSFGPGWGVGQPQHF. The chain links TRBV11-2 to TRBJ1-5. The CDR3 is 17 amino acids in total, end residues counted. Germline CDR1 is SGHAT and CDR2 is FQNNGV.